This T cell receptor (beta chain) was sequenced for a study of blood T cell repertoires in COVID-19 (dated by TCRdb to about 2020). Context from the whole study: The collaborator samples originated in the United States, Italy and Spain and spanned the acute and convalescent phases of COVID-19. A de-identified subject ID, COVID-19 status, age in years and sex were almost always included in the sample metadata. Subjects who had been exposed to COVID-19, were actively infected with it, or had recovered from it provided the deeply sampled blood TCRbeta repertoires that made up the dataset. The material from the prospective study consisted of cDNA or gDNA derived from T cells, B-cell-depleted T cells, or PBMCs. The samples were drawn from the first 160 participants of the ongoing ImmuneRACE study and from 1,254 subjects provided by 6 global collaborators. Where available, HLA class I and class II types were taken from metadata supplied by the sample provider and were not determined by assay-based typing. The repertoires were made available in a free public database intended to serve as a resource for research on the immune response to SARS-CoV-2. On the study overall, not on this receptor specifically: Clinical and demographic metadata were provided uncurated, with the amount varying by source and participant.

One collaborating source in Seattle enrolled patients during active infection and followed them longitudinally through the course of disease. The collaborating institutions used their own protocols to collect whole blood in K2EDTA tubes. For TCRbeta analysis, collaborators shipped samples in one of three forms: frozen whole blood, isolated PBMCs, or DNA extracted from either of those sample types. Only one count was recorded for this clone. Its antigen specificity is not known. No per-base quality is available; no much larger clone lies one base away. TCRbeta CDR3 regions were amplified from genomic DNA by means of the immunoSEQ Assay, a bias-controlled multiplex PCR. Per the original workflow: Within the assay, amplification of reference gene primers was used to estimate how many nucleated cells each sample contained. To quantify the absolute abundance of each unique TCRbeta CDR3 rearrangement, sequence reads were collapsed and filtered. For each sample, productive Simpson clonality was calculated as the square root of Simpson's diversity index over productive rearrangements. In TCRdb, the immuneACCESS table is reduced to in-frame sequences with V and J assigned. These tables do not hold every clone; where another copy was compared, an unresolved V gene accounts for under half, and the others remain unexplained. V and J calls and clone size are those listed in that table; D and trimming were worked out from the DNA. Across this sample there are some 200,000 clones, with around 94% seen only once. The ten largest clones capture 0.76% of the sample.

Cut back by 4 bases and 7 bases, the V and J ends lie 16 bases apart. CDR1 is given as MGHRA and CDR2 as YSYEKL, both from the germline V gene. Including cysteine and phenylalanine, the CDR3 has 14 amino acids. Kept here is only the CDR3 DNA, which spans 42 bases and is read in frame from base 1. This TCR was sampled from a man aged 25 to 40 with COVID-19, enrolled during active disease. The rearranged segments are TRBV4-1 and TRBJ1-2; the D segment could be TRBD1, given 6 matching bases. Sequencing was performed on peripheral blood. The CDR3 region has the sequence CASSPGTTYSGYTF. The bases are TGCGCCAGCAGCCCCGGGACAACATACTCTGGCTACACCTTC.